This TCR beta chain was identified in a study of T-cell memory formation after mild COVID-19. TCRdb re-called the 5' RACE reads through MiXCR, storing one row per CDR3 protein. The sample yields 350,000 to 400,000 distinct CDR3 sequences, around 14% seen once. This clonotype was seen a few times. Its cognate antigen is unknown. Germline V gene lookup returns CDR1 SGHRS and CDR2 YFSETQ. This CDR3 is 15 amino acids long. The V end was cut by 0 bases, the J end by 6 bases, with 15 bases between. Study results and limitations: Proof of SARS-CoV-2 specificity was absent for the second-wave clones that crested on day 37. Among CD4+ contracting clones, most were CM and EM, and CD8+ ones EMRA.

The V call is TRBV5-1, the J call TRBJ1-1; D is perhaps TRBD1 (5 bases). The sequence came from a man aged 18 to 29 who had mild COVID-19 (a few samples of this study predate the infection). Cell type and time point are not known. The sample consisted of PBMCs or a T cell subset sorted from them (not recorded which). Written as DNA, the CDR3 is TGCGCCAGCAGCTTGGCGGGGGGGACGACGGCTGAAGCTTTCTTT. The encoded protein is CASSLAGGTTAEAFF.